Included here is one T cell receptor (beta chain) sequence, with context. Its specificity is not known. This sample stems from a study of neoadjuvant anti-PD-1 for oral cavity cancer. Overall study context: Non-progressing patients received a fourth nivolumab dose near day 43, then surgery on days 50-56.

V lost 6 bases and J lost 7, with 7 bases in between. The length of the CDR3 is 11 residues. Looked up from germline, CDR1 is MNHNS and CDR2 is SASEGT. Profiling relied on immunoSEQ multiplex PCR, and the TCRdb table lists in-frame clones only, not all of them. Here the sample spans some 7,300 clones, about 50% being singletons. Whole-study results and caveats: Post-treatment tumors with larger preexisting clones showed more shrinkage.

This receptor was taken from a person aged 35-80 years with oral cavity squamous cell carcinoma. Material: tumor tissue, obtained before nivolumab (anti-PD-1) treatment. The chain joins TRBV6-1 to TRBJ2-1; no clear D gene. Written as DNA, the CDR3 is TGTGCCAGCAGCCATCGAAATGAGCAGTTCTTC. Translation: CASSHRNEQFF.